This TCR beta chain was obtained from a study of T-cell memory formation after mild COVID-19. Overall study context: Clusters were largely donor specific.

TCR alpha and TCR beta cDNA libraries with sample barcodes and UMIs came from 5'RACE using constant-segment primers. Via MiXCR, TCRdb re-called the 5' RACE reads, giving one row per CDR3 protein. The data contain 400,000 or so distinct CDR3 sequences, 20% of them singletons. Losses at the gene ends were 3 bases for V and 8 bases for J; bases not matched to a gene: 7. Germline lookup yields CDR1 SEHNR and CDR2 FQNEAQ (reference sequence). The CDR3 is 15 amino acids. A remark on this clonotype: Its antigen is not identified.

Study-level findings and limits: Memory cells collected pre-infection included some clones that later responded, suggesting cross-reactive memory joined. The CD4+ clones that contracted clustered mainly within CM and EM, and the CD8+ clones concentrated in EMRA.

The sample taken for sequencing was PBMCs or a T cell subset sorted from them (not recorded which). The receptor comes from an adult woman who had mild COVID-19 (a few samples of this study predate the infection). Cell type and time point are not known. V and J are TRBV7-9 and TRBJ1-6, with 7 bases fitting TRBD1. DNA for the CDR3: TGTGCCAGCAGCTTGGAGACAGGGTTCCATTCACCCCTCCACTTT. This translates into CASSLETGFHSPLHF.